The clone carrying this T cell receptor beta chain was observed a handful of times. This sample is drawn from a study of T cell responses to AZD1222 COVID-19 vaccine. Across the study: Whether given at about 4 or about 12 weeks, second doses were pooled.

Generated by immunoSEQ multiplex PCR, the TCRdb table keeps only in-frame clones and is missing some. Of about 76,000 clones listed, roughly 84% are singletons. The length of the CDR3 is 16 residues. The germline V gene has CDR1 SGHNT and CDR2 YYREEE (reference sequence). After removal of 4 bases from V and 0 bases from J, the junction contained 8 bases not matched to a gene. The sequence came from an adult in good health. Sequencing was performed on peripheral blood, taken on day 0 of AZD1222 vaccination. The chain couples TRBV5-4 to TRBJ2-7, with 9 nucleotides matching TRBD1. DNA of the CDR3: TGTGCCAGCAGCCCCAGGACAGGGGCGCACTCCTACGAGCAGTACTTC. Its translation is CASSPRTGAHSYEQYF.